Below, 12 T cell receptor beta chains from the same sample are listed, as sequenced in a study of blood T cells in healthy people across ages. For the second PCR, which ran for about 6 to 11 cycles, a sample-barcoded 5' primer and a J-beta primer mix were used. TCRdb processed the 5' RACE reads anew with MiXCR; each CDR3 protein has one entry. This sample has around 1.5 million distinct CDR3 sequences; about 35% occur once, and the top ten carry over 9%. The specimen sequenced was blood. The receptor set was obtained from a woman under 40 in good health.

Points on this clonotype: A junction end diverges from the germline sequence, so it may reflect a read error. This chain uses TRBV6-1 with TRBJ2-7; 10 bases map to TRBD2. The length of the CDR3 is 14 residues. Looked up from germline, CDR1 is MNHNS and CDR2 is SASEGT. The CDR3 spells CASREAPSGSEQYF. Here the CDR3 DNA reads TGTGCCAGCAGGGAAGCGCCTAGCGGGAGCGAGCAGTACTTC.

The rearrangement links TRBV28 to TRBJ1-1; D unclear. The V and J ends lost 8 bases and 3 bases respectively, with 7 bases between them. The CDR3 spans 11 residues. The V gene's germline CDR1 is MDHEN and CDR2 SYDVKM. CDR3 nucleotides: TGTGCCAGCCACACGGACACTGAAGCTTTCTTT. Translating gives CASHTDTEAFF.

This chain links TRBV29-1 with TRBJ1-1, with D possibly being TRBD1 (6 bases). With 3 bases removed from V and 1 base from J, the gap between germline ends came to 9 bases. The CDR3 runs to 13 residues. Germline CDR1 is SQVTM and CDR2 is ANQGSEA. CDR3 DNA: TGCAGCGTTGAGGGGGGCGAGAACACTGAAGCTTTCTTT. This gives the protein CSVEGGENTEAFF. Using reference TRBV29-1 and TRBJ1-1 for the parts outside the CDR3, the full variable domain is SAVISQKPSRDICQRGTSLTIQCQVDSQVTMMFWYRQQPGQSLTLIATANQGSEATYESGFVIDKFPISRPNLTFSTLTVSNMSPEDSSIYLCSVEGGENTEAFFGQGTRLTVV.

Only a few counts were recorded for this clonotype. V and J are TRBV11-2 and TRBJ2-1; D may be TRBD1 (6 bases). Trimming stripped 5 bases from V and 4 bases from J, with 18 bases between. This CDR3 has 16 residues. Per germline, CDR1 SGHAT and CDR2 FQNNGV. The CDR3 DNA is TGTGCCAGCAGCCCCAGGGGCTCCGATATTTACAATGAGCAGTTCTTC. As protein: CASSPRGSDIYNEQFF.

This chain connects TRBV14 to TRBJ1-6; a possible D gene is TRBD1 (5 bases). Deletions cut 1 base from V and 7 bases from J, with 14 bases between. Per the germline V gene, CDR1 is SGHDN and CDR2 is FVKESK. There are 16 residues in the CDR3. This CDR3 is CASSQGLRGWNSPLHF. The CDR3 DNA reads TGTGCCAGCAGCCAAGGCCTGAGGGGCTGGAATTCACCCCTCCACTTT. Filled out from reference TRBV14 and TRBJ1-6, the complete variable domain reads EAGVTQFPSHSVIEKGQTVTLRCDPISGHDNLYWYRRVMGKEIKFLLHFVKESKQDESGMPNNRFLAERTGGTYSTLKVQPAELEDSGVYFCASSQGLRGWNSPLHFGNGTRLTVT.

This clonotype was counted many times. The V call is TRBV29-1, the J call TRBJ2-5; D tentatively fits TRBD1 or TRBD2 (5 bases each). This CDR3 spans 11 amino acids. Trimming pared 4 bases from V and 5 bases from J, leaving 8 bases between. Germline V lookup: CDR1 SQVTM, CDR2 ANQGSEA. The CDR3 DNA follows: TGCAGCGTTGTTTGGGGGGAGACCCAGTACTTC. This sequence encodes CSVVWGETQYF.

V usage is TRBV25-1 and J usage is TRBJ2-7; D might be TRBD2 (6 bases). The end of the DNA fits TRBJ2-5 better, so the J call may be wrong. This CDR3 region has 15 residues. CDR1 and CDR2 (germline): MGHDK, SYGVNS. Here the CDR3 reads CASSEYDSGGETQYF. In DNA form, the CDR3 reads TGTGCCAGCAGTGAATACGATAGCGGTGGCGAGACCCAGTACTTC.

This clonotype showed up just a few times. The chain joins TRBV27 to TRBJ2-1; no clear D gene. CDR1 is MNHEY, CDR2 SMNVEV, per germline (reference sequence). This CDR3 has 13 residues. Trimming removed 7 bases from V and 7 bases from J, with 14 bases in between. Here the CDR3 DNA reads TGTGCCAGCAAATCGGCAGGTGGAAATGAGCAGTTCTTC. Translation gives CASKSAGGNEQFF.

J is TRBJ2-5 and V is TRBV7-2, with 11 bases lining up with TRBD2. Germline V gene lookup returns CDR1 SGHTA and CDR2 FQGNSA. Trimming took 5 bases from V and 11 from J; bases not matched to a gene: 19. The CDR3 has 17 amino acids. In DNA form, the CDR3 reads TGTGCCAGCAGCCCCCGACTAGCGGGGAGCGCTTACAATGAGCAGTACTTC. It encodes CASSPRLAGSAYNEQYF.

The rearrangement uses TRBV9 and TRBJ2-5; TRBD2 agrees at 11 bases. V lost 3 bases and J lost 2; bases outside the gene matches: 6. Germline CDR1 is SGDLS and CDR2 is YYNGEE. The CDR3 runs to 16 residues. The CDR3 here is CASSARTSGPQETQYF. The CDR3 bases are TGTGCCAGCAGCGCTCGGACTAGCGGGCCTCAAGAGACCCAGTACTTC.

This clonotype appeared once. This CDR3 is CSTFEREQETQYF. CDR3 in DNA: TGCAGTACTTTTGAGCGGGAGCAAGAGACCCAGTACTTC. The chain recombines TRBV20-1 with TRBJ2-5; 8 bases are shared with TRBD2. Looked up from germline, CDR1 is DFQATT and CDR2 is SNEGSKA (reference sequence). This CDR3 has 13 amino acids. V lost 8 bases, J lost 2 bases, and 7 bases stayed unmatched.

The rearrangement uses TRBV27 and TRBJ1-4, with 9 positions matching TRBD1. The CDR3 is made up of 14 amino acids. Germline V gene sequence: CDR1 MNHEY, CDR2 SMNVEV (reference sequence). The V gene end was trimmed by 8 bases and the J gene end by 8 bases; junction bases not matched to a gene: 9. The CDR3 is CASAQGALHEKLFF. For the CDR3, the DNA is TGTGCCAGCGCACAGGGGGCCCTACACGAAAAACTGTTTTTT.